What follows is one TCR beta chain and its context. Its antigen is as yet unknown. This entry is derived from a study of OX40 agonist ivuxolimab in advanced cancers. Study-level background: Each dose-escalation patient presented with hepatocellular carcinoma, melanoma, renal cell or head and neck cancer. Points from the study as a whole: CD4+ T cells averaged fewer expanded clones than CD8+ T cells. Clonal expansion by week 6 occurred in CD4+ and CD8+ blood T cells (at 0.1 to 3.0 mg/kg).

Generated by immunoSEQ multiplex PCR, the TCRdb table keeps only in-frame clones and is missing some. The sample carries approximately 74,000 clones, almost 90% recorded once. The material was CD4+ or CD8+ T cells sorted from blood, obtained in a trial of the OX40 agonist ivuxolimab. This TCR came from an adult with an advanced solid tumor such as melanoma, head and neck, liver or kidney cancer.

CDR3 loop: CASSSQETQYF. The CDR3, as DNA: TGTGCCAGCAGCTCACAAGAGACCCAGTACTTC. The rearrangement uses TRBV7-2 and TRBJ2-5; D not resolved. From germline, CDR1 is SGHTA and CDR2 FQGNSA. Trimming took 4 bases from V and 2 from J, leaving 2 bases between them. This CDR3 is 11 amino acids long.